A single T cell receptor beta chain is shown here with its context. CDR3 length: 14 residues. CDR1 is MDHEN and CDR2 is SYDVKM in the germline V gene. V lost 6 bases and J 12 bases, leaving 18 bases between the germline ends. The data stem from a study of blood T cell repertoires in COVID-19. Study as a whole: COVID-19 samples, acute and convalescent, were from the United States, Italy and Spain. T cells, B-cell-depleted T cells, or PBMCs supplied cDNA or gDNA.

Original handling: From reference gene primer amplification, estimates of nucleated cell counts were derived. TCRdb's table, derived via immunoSEQ multiplex PCR, lists solely in-frame clones and lacks some. V and J calls and clone size are as listed in that table; D and trimming were resolved from the DNA. The sample yields roughly 260,000 clones, about 90% seen once. While infection was still active, Seattle patients were enrolled and then followed longitudinally. The chain recombines TRBV28 with TRBJ2-6; a possible D gene is TRBD1 (6 bases). Sequences were obtained from peripheral blood. The TCR comes from a woman in her twenties or thirties with COVID-19, enrolled during active disease. This chain's CDR3 is CASSRLQGSGVLTF. CDR3 bases: TGTGCCAGCAGCCGCTTACAGGGAAGTGGCGTCCTGACTTTC. The whole variable domain, filled in from reference TRBV28 and TRBJ2-6, reads DVKVTQSSRYLVKRTGEKVFLECVQDMDHENMFWYRQDPGLGLRLIYFSYDVKMKEKGDIPEGYSVSREKKERFSLILESASTNQTSMYLCASSRLQGSGVLTFGAGSRLTVL.